One sample yielded the 19 T cell receptor beta chains listed below, sequenced in a study of blood T cell repertoires in COVID-19. TCRdb keeps only in-frame clones here, not all; method: immunoSEQ multiplex PCR. Of roughly 400,000 clones listed, nearly 90% are singletons. The specimen sequenced was PBMCs or T cells enriched from blood (not recorded which). These receptor sequences come from a woman aged 18-30 years who had been exposed to COVID-19.

The V call is TRBV4-2, the J call TRBJ2-2, with 7 bases identical to TRBD2. This CDR3 has 16 amino acids. CDR1 is LGHNA and CDR2 is YNFKEQ in the germline V gene. V lost 4 bases, J lost 3 bases, and 8 bases stayed unmatched. The CDR3 region is CASSPGLREDTGELFF. The DNA for the CDR3 is TGTGCCAGCAGCCCGGGGCTCCGGGAGGACACCGGGGAGCTGTTTTTT.

The V and J genes are TRBV5-4 and TRBJ1-1; D is unclear. Germline V gene data show CDR1 as SGHNT and CDR2 as YYREEE (reference sequence). V gave up 5 bases and J gave up 0 bases, with 11 bases separating them. The CDR3 is 14 residues long. CDR3 sequence reads: CASSGGGMNTEAFF. DNA for the CDR3: TGTGCCAGCAGTGGTGGAGGGATGAACACTGAAGCTTTCTTT.

The chain carries TRBV10-2 and TRBJ2-7; D perhaps matches TRBD1 (5 bases). V lost 5 bases to trimming and J lost 3 bases, with 8 bases between them. The germline V gene encodes CDR1 WSHSY and CDR2 SAAADI. This CDR3 is 12 amino acids long. This CDR3 reads CASSLQVYEQYF. The CDR3 DNA is TGCGCCAGCAGTTTACAGGTCTACGAGCAGTACTTC.

V gene TRBV5-1 combines with J gene TRBJ2-1; maybe TRBD2 (7 bases). Germline lookup yields CDR1 SGHRS and CDR2 YFSETQ. This CDR3 is built from 16 residues. V was cut by 1 base and J by 5 bases, with 16 bases left in between. CDR3 residues: CASSLTVGGPNNEQFF. CDR3 in DNA: TGCGCCAGCAGCTTGACGGTGGGGGGGCCCAACAATGAGCAGTTCTTC.

This clone has ten or more counts. This specimen includes other DNA sequences encoding the same CDR3. The V and J genes are TRBV2 and TRBJ2-7; 8 nucleotides agree with TRBD1. After removal of 5 bases from V and 3 bases from J, the junction contained 3 bases not matched to a gene. The length of the CDR3 is 13 residues. From germline, CDR1 is SNHLY and CDR2 FYNNEI. CDR3 DNA: TGTGCCAGCAGTATTGGACAGGGCTACGAGCAGTACTTC. Amino acids: CASSIGQGYEQYF.

This rearrangement joins TRBV6-1 to TRBJ2-1; maybe TRBD2 (6 bases). V shed 3 bases and J shed 15 bases, with 9 bases lying between them. This CDR3 spans 10 amino acids. The germline gives CDR1 MNHNS, CDR2 SASEGT. This chain's CDR3 is CASSERGRFF. The CDR3 DNA sequence: TGTGCCAGCAGTGAGCGGGGTCGGTTCTTC.

This clone was recorded many times. J is TRBJ2-3 and V is TRBV30; 8 bases match TRBD2. J gave up 0 bases and V 7 bases, and 3 bases lay outside the gene matches. The CDR3 consists of 13 residues. Germline V lookup: CDR1 GTSNPN, CDR2 SVGIG (reference sequence). CDR3 amino acids: CASIAGSTDTQYF. For the CDR3, the DNA is TGTGCCTCCATAGCGGGAAGCACAGATACGCAGTATTTT. Complete variable domain (other parts from reference TRBV30 and TRBJ2-3): SQTIHQWPATLVQPVGSPLSLECTVEGTSNPNLYWYRQAAGRGLQLLFYSVGIGQISSEVPQNLSASRPQDRQFILSSKKLLLSDSGFYLCASIAGSTDTQYFGPGTRLTVL.

The chain recombines TRBV7-2 with TRBJ2-7; 7 positions agree with TRBD1. Losses at the gene ends were 1 base for V and 8 bases for J; bases not matched to a gene: 8. The CDR3 totals 14 residues. Per germline, CDR1 SGHTA and CDR2 FQGNSA. CDR3 nucleotide sequence: TGTGCCAGCAGCTTAGACAGGGGCTCCCGGCAGCAGTACTTC. This codes for CASSLDRGSRQQYF.

The V call is TRBV5-1, the J call TRBJ1-2; no firm D call. Trimming removed 1 base from V and 1 base from J, with 5 bases in between. Germline-derived CDR1 and CDR2 are SGHRS and YFSETQ. The CDR3 has 13 amino acids. The CDR3 here is CASSLQDNYGYTF. The CDR3 region has the DNA TGCGCCAGCAGCTTGCAGGATAACTATGGCTACACCTTC.

J is TRBJ2-7 and V is TRBV13; a weak D match, TRBD1 (6 bases). This CDR3 is built from 15 residues. V was clipped by 2 bases and J by 3 bases, with 14 bases between them. CDR1 is PRHDT, CDR2 FYEKMQ, per germline (reference sequence). The CDR3 coding sequence is TGTGCCAGCAGCTTAAGGGGTCAGGGGTACTACGAGCAGTACTTC. This codes for CASSLRGQGYYEQYF.

The chain is built from TRBV4-1 and TRBJ1-1; D gene ambiguous. The germline V gene has CDR1 MGHRA and CDR2 YSYEKL. CDR3 length equals 14 residues. The V and J ends lost 10 bases and 3 bases respectively, with 18 bases between them. CDR3 in DNA: TGCGCCACCCGCGGGCCTCTTAAGGACACTGAAGCTTTCTTT. Protein product: CATRGPLKDTEAFF.

The chain couples TRBV19 to TRBJ2-6, with D possibly TRBD2 on 6 matching bases. The V gene lost 6 bases and the J gene lost 0 bases, with 9 bases spanning the gap. Germline V gene sequence: CDR1 LNHDA, CDR2 SQIVND (reference sequence). CDR3 length: 15 residues. The CDR3 bases are TGTGCCAGTAGAGGAGGGGCCTCTGGGGCCAACGTCCTGACTTTC. This codes for CASRGGASGANVLTF.

The chain recombines TRBV4-1 with TRBJ2-5; possible D gene TRBD2, 5 bases. This CDR3 spans 15 amino acids. V dropped 2 bases and J dropped 0 bases, with 10 bases sitting between them. Germline lookup yields CDR1 MGHRA and CDR2 YSYEKL. As DNA, the CDR3 is TGCGCCAGCAGCCAAAGCCCCGGGGACCAAGAGACCCAGTACTTC. Translated, it gives CASSQSPGDQETQYF.

The V call is TRBV10-1, the J call TRBJ2-7; the D is unclear. The CDR3 covers 17 residues. V was pared by 0 bases and J by 3 bases, with 18 bases between. The V gene's germline CDR1 is WNHNN and CDR2 SYGVQD (reference sequence). CDR3 DNA sequence: TGCGCCAGCAGTGAGTCGACGCGGCCTAAGAGTGTCTACGAGCAGTACTTC. It translates to CASSESTRPKSVYEQYF.

This sequence joins TRBV4-1 and TRBJ2-3; TRBD2 aligns across 10 bases. V shed 2 bases, J shed 4 bases, and the junction held 3 bases outside the gene matches. Germline CDR1 and CDR2: MGHRA and YSYEKL. The CDR3 is 15 amino acids. The CDR3 loop reads CASSQSSGSPDTQYF. CDR3 coding DNA: TGCGCCAGCAGCCAATCTAGCGGGAGTCCAGATACGCAGTATTTT.

This CDR3 is CASRLQGSPSNSPLHF. CDR3 nucleotide sequence: TGTGCCAGCAGATTACAGGGTTCCCCATCCAATTCACCCCTCCACTTT. V is TRBV28 and J is TRBJ1-6; possibly TRBD1 for D (6 bases). The V gene's germline CDR1 is MDHEN and CDR2 SYDVKM. V lost 6 bases, J lost 7 bases, and 19 bases lay in between. The length of the CDR3 is 16 residues.

This chain joins TRBV20-1 and TRBJ1-1, with D uncertain. CDR3 length equals 11 residues. Germline V gene lookup returns CDR1 DFQATT and CDR2 SNEGSKA (reference sequence). Written as DNA, the CDR3 is TGCAGATCCGGGGATGGCACTGAAGCTTTCTTT. Residues: CRSGDGTEAFF.

CDR3 amino acids: CASTQGRETQYF. CDR3 nucleotides: TGTGCCAGCACCCAGGGGAGAGAGACCCAGTACTTC. The chain couples TRBV12-3 or TRBV12-4 to TRBJ2-5; a weak D match, TRBD1 (6 bases). Trimming removed 7 bases at V and 4 bases at J, with 10 bases between. The CDR3 consists of 12 residues.

Remarks on this clone: At the DNA level, this CDR3 is encoded by other sequences in the same sample as well. V gene TRBV28 combines with J gene TRBJ2-7; unclear D gene. The CDR3 runs 14 residues. CDR1 and CDR2 from the germline V gene are MDHEN and SYDVKM. V lost 2 bases, J lost 0 bases, and 8 bases lay in between. As DNA, the CDR3 is TGTGCCAGCAGTTTAAGTCCTAGCTCCTACGAGCAGTACTTC. It translates to CASSLSPSSYEQYF.